This T cell receptor (beta chain) was observed in a study of shared clonotypes between healthy human individuals. Across the study: CD4 naive and memory got three plates each, CD8 naive two, CD8 memory one. Notes on the study in general: Roughly 5% of naive CD4 clonotypes were common to a handful of donors.

This CDR3 spans 15 amino acids. Between the trimmed V and J ends, which lost 1 base and 7 bases, there was a span of 19 bases. CDR1 and CDR2 (germline): SQVTM, ANQGSEA. Method: immunoSEQ multiplex PCR; TCRdb's copy keeps in-frame clones and lacks some. The sample lists about 600,000 clones, roughly 97% occurring once. Of note for this clone: Its target is unknown.

Material: naive CD4+ T cells sorted from blood. Subset defined: CD45RA+ positively selected. This rearrangement joins TRBV29-1 to TRBJ1-2; D perhaps matches TRBD1 (5 bases). The clonotype comes from a woman in her 30s in good health. Here the CDR3 DNA reads TGCAGCGTTGAAGGCGGCGTTGGGGGTTCGGCTGGCTACACCTTC. Amino acids: CSVEGGVGGSAGYTF.